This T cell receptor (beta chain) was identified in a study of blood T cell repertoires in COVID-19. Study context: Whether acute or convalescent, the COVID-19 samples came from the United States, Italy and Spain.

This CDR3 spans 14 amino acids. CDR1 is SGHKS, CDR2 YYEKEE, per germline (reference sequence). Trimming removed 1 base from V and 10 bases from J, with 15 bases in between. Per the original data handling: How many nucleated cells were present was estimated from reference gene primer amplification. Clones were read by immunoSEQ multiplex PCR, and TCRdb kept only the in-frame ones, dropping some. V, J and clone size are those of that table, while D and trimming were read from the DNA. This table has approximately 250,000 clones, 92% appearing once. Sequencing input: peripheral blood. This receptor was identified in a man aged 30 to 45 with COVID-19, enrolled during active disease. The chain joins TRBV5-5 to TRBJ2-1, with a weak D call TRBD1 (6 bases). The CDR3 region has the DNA TGTGCCAGCAGCTTGTTGGGGGCAGGCCGGGAGCAGTTCTTC. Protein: CASSLLGAGREQFF.